The 8 T cell receptor beta chains below were found in one sample sequenced in a study of regulatory and conventional T cells in breast cancer. MiXCR, applied by TCRdb to the PCR reads, yields one record per CDR3 protein. The data contain approximately 9,600 distinct CDR3 sequences, about a third of them singletons. What was sequenced was conventional T cells from blood. The receptors were sampled from a male donor in good health.

This clonotype is large by share. The V gene is TRBV11-2, the J gene TRBJ2-2; no clear D. The length of the CDR3 is 12 residues. V lost 3 bases, J lost 3 bases, and 2 bases lay in between. Germline CDR1 reads SGHAT; CDR2 reads FQNNGV. CDR3 nucleotide sequence: TGTGCCAGCAGCTTCGACACCGGGGAGCTGTTTTTT. Amino acids: CASSFDTGELFF.

V is TRBV7-8 and J is TRBJ2-1; 9 bases are shared with TRBD2. The CDR3 length is 15 residues. CDR1 and CDR2 (germline): SGHVS, FQNEAQ. J was trimmed by 1 base and V by 3 bases; bases with no gene match: 1. Here the CDR3 reads CASSFAGGSYNEQFF. DNA for the CDR3: TGTGCCAGCAGCTTCGCGGGGGGGTCCTACAATGAGCAGTTCTTC.

Ten or more counts support this clonotype. CDR3 in amino acids: CASSEGGRGYQPQHF. The DNA of the CDR3 is TGTGCCAGCAGTGAAGGGGGCAGGGGTTATCAGCCCCAGCATTTT. The V gene is TRBV6-1, the J gene TRBJ1-5; D may be TRBD1 (6 bases). V was trimmed by 1 base and J by 5 bases, leaving 12 bases between them. The CDR3 runs to 15 residues. Germline loops: CDR1 MNHNS, CDR2 SASEGT.

The chain couples TRBV9 to TRBJ1-1, with 7 bases lining up with TRBD1. The germline gives CDR1 SGDLS, CDR2 YYNGEE. V dropped 7 bases and J dropped 6; count of bases not matched to a gene: 12. The CDR3 is made up of 14 amino acids. This chain's CDR3 is CASCRRDSTAEAFF. CDR3 sequence (DNA): TGTGCCAGCTGCCGCCGGGACAGTACTGCTGAAGCTTTCTTT.

This clonotype is judged medium-sized. The rearrangement joins TRBV30 to TRBJ1-2; D uncertain. The germline CDR1 and CDR2 sequences are GTSNPN and SVGIG (reference sequence). V was pared by 5 bases and J by 4 bases, with 14 bases between. The CDR3 totals 13 residues. Written as DNA, the CDR3 is TGTGCCTGGGCTACCAAGGCCGCCTATGGCTACACCTTC. Its protein product is CAWATKAAYGYTF.

This clonotype counts as medium-sized. The V call is TRBV7-9, the J call TRBJ1-2; 8 bases are shared with TRBD1. With 6 bases clipped from V and 4 bases from J, the junction kept 25 bases outside the gene matches. Per germline, CDR1 SEHNR and CDR2 FQNEAQ (reference sequence). The CDR3 length is 20 residues. The CDR3 reads CASSTNFGSGRGQGSYGYTF. In DNA form, the CDR3 reads TGTGCCAGCAGTACAAATTTCGGCTCCGGACGAGGACAGGGAAGCTATGGCTACACCTTC.

This clonotype is judged medium-sized. The V gene is TRBV20-1, the J gene TRBJ2-1, with 7 bases lining up with TRBD1. With V trimmed by 3 bases and J by 7 bases, 12 bases remained unmatched. The CDR3 is 15 residues long. Germline loops: CDR1 DFQATT, CDR2 SNEGSKA (reference sequence). Here the CDR3 reads CSARGGQVVRNEQFF. For the CDR3, the DNA is TGCAGTGCTAGGGGCGGACAGGTCGTAAGGAATGAGCAGTTCTTC.

This chain links TRBV5-1 with TRBJ1-2, with TRBD1 matching over 7 bases. The CDR3 sequence is 15 residues long. From germline, CDR1 is SGHRS and CDR2 YFSETQ. With 1 base clipped from V and 5 bases from J, the junction kept 8 bases outside the gene matches. The CDR3 region has the DNA TGCGCCAGCAGCTTGATGGGACAGAACCTTTATGGCTACACCTTC. This codes for CASSLMGQNLYGYTF.